These T cell receptor beta chains were read from a single sample in a study of cytomegalovirus exposure and HLA in healthy donors. Produced via immunoSEQ multiplex PCR; TCRdb's table is partial and in-frame only. This listing includes approximately 120,000 clones. The material sequenced was PBMCs. These TCRs come from a woman aged 55-70 years in good health and CMV-seronegative. Both conserved end residues are part of each CDR3. The D gene is left open where the match is weak.

j_call: TRBJ2-7; d_call: -; v_call: TRBV28; cdr3_aa: CASRTDPYEQYF; cdr3_nt: TGTGCCAGCCGGACTGATCCCTACGAGCAGTACTTC
j_call: TRBJ2-3; d_call: -; v_call: TRBV29-1; cdr3_aa: CSVDSMSGRSTDTQYF; cdr3_nt: TGCAGCGTTGATAGCATGTCAGGGCGTAGCACAGATACGCAGTATTTT
j_call: TRBJ1-5; d_call: TRBD1; v_call: TRBV19; cdr3_aa: CASNLRDRGGQPQHF; cdr3_nt: TGTGCCAGTAACCTCCGGGACAGGGGTGGGCAGCCCCAGCATTTT
j_call: TRBJ2-5; d_call: -; v_call: TRBV6-6; cdr3_aa: CASTQGETQYF; cdr3_nt: TGTGCCAGCACTCAGGGGGAGACCCAGTACTTC
j_call: TRBJ2-7; d_call: TRBD1; v_call: TRBV11-2; cdr3_aa: CASSLLTGTYEQYF; cdr3_nt: TGTGCCAGCAGCCTGTTGACAGGGACGTACGAGCAGTACTTC
j_call: TRBJ1-3; d_call: -; v_call: TRBV7-2; cdr3_aa: CASSNSFSGNTIYF; cdr3_nt: TGTGCCAGCAGCAACAGTTTCTCTGGAAACACCATATATTTT
j_call: TRBJ1-1; d_call: -; v_call: TRBV15; cdr3_aa: CATSPGNRISEAFF; cdr3_nt: TGTGCCACCTCTCCCGGCAACAGAATTTCTGAAGCTTTCTTT
j_call: TRBJ2-2; d_call: -; v_call: TRBV5-1; cdr3_aa: CASSLLQDNTGELFF; cdr3_nt: TGCGCCAGCAGCTTGTTACAGGACAACACCGGGGAGCTGTTTTTT
j_call: TRBJ1-1; d_call: -; v_call: TRBV28; cdr3_aa: CASRPTEYTEAFF; cdr3_nt: TGTGCCAGCAGGCCTACGGAGTACACTGAAGCTTTCTTT
j_call: TRBJ2-1; d_call: TRBD2; v_call: TRBV18; cdr3_aa: CASSPIRAGTYNEQFF; cdr3_nt: TGTGCCAGCTCACCAATCCGAGCGGGGACCTACAATGAGCAGTTCTTC
j_call: TRBJ2-2; d_call: -; v_call: TRBV6-6; cdr3_aa: CASRDRRNTGELFF; cdr3_nt: TGTGCCAGCAGAGACAGGCGGAACACCGGGGAGCTGTTTTTT
j_call: TRBJ1-2; d_call: TRBD1; v_call: TRBV5-8; cdr3_aa: CASSDGTGRIVLYGYTF; cdr3_nt: TGTGCCAGCAGCGACGGGACAGGGAGAATCGTACTCTATGGCTACACCTTC
j_call: TRBJ2-2; d_call: -; v_call: TRBV7-2; cdr3_aa: CASSRGRNTGELFF; cdr3_nt: TGTGCCAGCAGCCGGGGGAGAAACACCGGGGAGCTGTTTTTT
j_call: TRBJ1-1; d_call: -; v_call: TRBV7-8; cdr3_aa: CASSSGGWDTEAFF; cdr3_nt: TGTGCCAGCAGCAGCGGGGGGTGGGACACTGAAGCTTTCTTT
j_call: TRBJ2-3; d_call: TRBD2; v_call: TRBV9; cdr3_aa: CASARTSGIVDTQYF; cdr3_nt: TGTGCCAGCGCCCGGACTAGCGGGATTGTAGATACGCAGTATTTT
j_call: TRBJ1-2; d_call: TRBD1; v_call: TRBV9; cdr3_aa: CASSVGGQARGGYTF; cdr3_nt: TGTGCCAGCAGCGTGGGGGGACAGGCTAGGGGAGGCTACACCTTC
j_call: TRBJ1-1; d_call: -; v_call: TRBV2; cdr3_aa: CASSILQGYTEAFF; cdr3_nt: TGTGCCAGCAGTATACTACAGGGTTACACTGAAGCTTTCTTT
j_call: TRBJ2-1; d_call: -; v_call: TRBV6-4; cdr3_aa: CASSDSYSYNEQFF; cdr3_nt: TGTGCCAGCAGTGACTCTTACAGCTACAATGAGCAGTTCTTC
j_call: TRBJ2-7; d_call: TRBD1; v_call: TRBV6-5; cdr3_aa: CASSYRQGAPYEQYF; cdr3_nt: TGTGCCAGCAGTTACAGACAGGGGGCACCCTACGAGCAGTACTTC
j_call: TRBJ2-1; d_call: TRBD2; v_call: TRBV29-1; cdr3_aa: CSVAQGLAGGRGSYNEQFF; cdr3_nt: TGCAGCGTTGCACAAGGACTAGCGGGGGGAAGGGGCTCCTACAATGAGCAGTTCTTC
j_call: TRBJ1-2; d_call: -; v_call: TRBV28; cdr3_aa: CASSSDSSNYGYTF; cdr3_nt: TGTGCCAGCAGCAGTGACAGTTCTAACTATGGCTACACCTTC
j_call: TRBJ1-5; d_call: -; v_call: TRBV2; cdr3_aa: CASRGGENQPQHF; cdr3_nt: TGTGCCAGCAGGGGGGGAGAGAATCAGCCCCAGCATTTT
j_call: TRBJ2-1; d_call: TRBD2; v_call: TRBV7-8; cdr3_aa: CASSPRVASGGVVNEQFF; cdr3_nt: TGTGCCAGCAGCCCTAGAGTGGCTAGCGGGGGGGTGGTGAATGAGCAGTTCTTC
j_call: TRBJ1-4; d_call: TRBD1; v_call: TRBV6-5; cdr3_aa: CASSRQGQYNEKLFF; cdr3_nt: TGTGCCAGCAGTCGACAGGGACAGTATAATGAAAAACTGTTTTTT
j_call: TRBJ2-5; d_call: TRBD2; v_call: TRBV19; cdr3_aa: CASSIRGRETQYF; cdr3_nt: TGTGCCAGTAGTATTCGCGGGAGAGAGACCCAGTACTTC
j_call: TRBJ1-5; d_call: -; v_call: TRBV6-5; cdr3_aa: CASSYDGNERQPQHF; cdr3_nt: TGTGCCAGCAGTTACGACGGGAATGAGCGGCAGCCCCAGCATTTT
j_call: TRBJ2-7; d_call: -; v_call: TRBV27; cdr3_aa: CASSFRESDEQYF; cdr3_nt: TGTGCCAGCAGTTTCCGGGAGAGCGACGAGCAGTACTTC
j_call: TRBJ2-5; d_call: -; v_call: TRBV4-2; cdr3_aa: CASSQEPGWETQYF; cdr3_nt: TGTGCCAGCAGCCAAGAACCGGGGTGGGAGACCCAGTACTTC
j_call: TRBJ2-7; d_call: TRBD1; v_call: TRBV19; cdr3_aa: CASRTGQGTYEQYF; cdr3_nt: TGTGCCAGTAGAACAGGACAGGGCACCTACGAGCAGTACTTC
j_call: TRBJ2-7; d_call: TRBD1; v_call: TRBV5-1; cdr3_aa: CASSRLGTGGSTYEQYF; cdr3_nt: TGCGCCAGCAGCCGACTCGGGACAGGGGGGTCGACCTACGAGCAGTACTTC
j_call: TRBJ1-1; d_call: -; v_call: TRBV19; cdr3_aa: CASRGDFTEAFF; cdr3_nt: TGTGCCAGTAGGGGAGACTTTACTGAAGCTTTCTTT
j_call: TRBJ2-7; d_call: -; v_call: TRBV5-4; cdr3_aa: CASSLGGTYEQYF; cdr3_nt: TGTGCCAGCAGCTTGGGCGGAACCTACGAGCAGTACTTC
j_call: TRBJ1-1; d_call: TRBD1; v_call: TRBV18; cdr3_aa: CASSPGQPAGQAFF; cdr3_nt: TGTGCCAGCTCACCGGGACAGCCGGCAGGGCAGGCTTTCTTT
j_call: TRBJ1-2; d_call: -; v_call: TRBV29-1; cdr3_aa: CSVNRELNYGYTF; cdr3_nt: TGCAGCGTTAATCGGGAGCTTAACTATGGCTACACCTTC
j_call: TRBJ2-1; d_call: -; v_call: TRBV7-2; cdr3_aa: CASSFYHPSYNEQFF; cdr3_nt: TGTGCCAGCAGCTTCTACCATCCCTCCTACAATGAGCAGTTCTTC
j_call: TRBJ2-7; d_call: -; v_call: TRBV5-6; cdr3_aa: CASSPQQSYEQYF; cdr3_nt: TGTGCCAGCAGCCCTCAACAATCCTACGAGCAGTACTTC
j_call: TRBJ1-1; d_call: -; v_call: TRBV19; cdr3_aa: CASSIDGGTEAFF; cdr3_nt: TGTGCCAGTAGTATAGACGGAGGAACTGAAGCTTTCTTT
j_call: TRBJ2-7; d_call: TRBD2; v_call: TRBV9; cdr3_aa: CASSGRARREQYF; cdr3_nt: TGTGCCAGTAGCGGGAGGGCCCGGCGCGAGCAGTACTTC
j_call: TRBJ2-3; d_call: TRBD1; v_call: TRBV6-1; cdr3_aa: CASSEAQGGTTDTQYF; cdr3_nt: TGTGCCAGCAGTGAAGCGCAAGGGGGCACCACAGATACGCAGTATTTT
j_call: TRBJ1-5; d_call: TRBD1; v_call: TRBV28; cdr3_aa: CASSQTGRTNQPQHF; cdr3_nt: TGTGCCAGCAGCCAGACAGGGAGGACAAATCAGCCCCAGCATTTT
j_call: TRBJ2-7; d_call: TRBD1; v_call: TRBV6-5; cdr3_aa: CASTKQGADEQYF; cdr3_nt: TGTGCCAGCACTAAACAGGGGGCAGACGAGCAGTACTTC
j_call: TRBJ1-1; d_call: TRBD1; v_call: TRBV7-9; cdr3_aa: CASSGTGYEAFF; cdr3_nt: TGTGCCAGCAGCGGGACAGGGTATGAAGCTTTCTTT
j_call: TRBJ1-1; d_call: TRBD1; v_call: TRBV5-4; cdr3_aa: CASSSTDRAYTEAFF; cdr3_nt: TGTGCCAGCAGCTCAACGGACAGGGCCTACACTGAAGCTTTCTTT
j_call: TRBJ2-3; d_call: TRBD2; v_call: TRBV5-4; cdr3_aa: CASSFETSGSDTQYF; cdr3_nt: TGTGCCAGCAGCTTTGAGACTAGCGGGTCAGATACGCAGTATTTT
j_call: TRBJ2-3; d_call: TRBD2; v_call: TRBV10-1; cdr3_aa: CASSAGLAGVLDTQYF; cdr3_nt: TGCGCCAGCAGTGCGGGACTAGCGGGAGTTTTAGATACGCAGTATTTT